The 5 T cell receptor beta chains below were found in one sample sequenced in a study of shared clonotypes between healthy human individuals. Generated by immunoSEQ multiplex PCR, the TCRdb table keeps only in-frame clones and is missing some. This sample has some 89,000 clones; 67% occur once, and the top ten carry approximately 49%. The sample comprised memory CD8+ T cells sorted from blood. Stated subset: CD45RO+ cells pooled with CCR7-negative TemRA cells. The receptor set was obtained from a man aged 30 to 45 in good health.

The rearrangement joins TRBV11-2 to TRBJ1-4; D not certain. Trimming removed 6 bases at V and 6 bases at J, with 11 bases between. Per the germline V gene, CDR1 is SGHAT and CDR2 is FQNNGV. This CDR3 comprises 13 residues. The CDR3 is CASRTYIDEKLFF. CDR3 nucleotides: TGTGCCAGCAGGACCTACATAGATGAAAAACTGTTTTTT.

Comments on this clone: At the DNA level, this CDR3 is encoded by other sequences in the same sample as well. The CDR3 region has the DNA TGTGCCAGCAGCGCCGGGACAGGGGTCTACGAGCAGTACTTC. Translating gives CASSAGTGVYEQYF. The chain carries TRBV9 and TRBJ2-7; 10 nucleotides line up with TRBD1. This CDR3 region has 14 residues. The trim removed 3 bases at V and 3 bases at J, leaving 3 bases unmatched. Germline loops: CDR1 SGDLS, CDR2 YYNGEE.

The V call is TRBV25-1, the J call TRBJ2-1, with 9 bases matching TRBD2. V was pared by 4 bases and J by 5 bases, with 9 bases of the junction left unmatched. CDR3 size: 16 residues. The V gene's germline CDR1 is MGHDK and CDR2 SYGVNS. The CDR3 spells CASSVQGGRANNEQFF. The CDR3, as DNA: TGTGCCAGCAGTGTCCAGGGCGGGAGGGCCAACAATGAGCAGTTCTTC.

The count of this clone is one. The gene calls are TRBV28 and TRBJ2-7, with D maybe TRBD2 (7 bases). This CDR3 is built from 19 residues. Trimming pared 5 bases from V and 4 bases from J, leaving 30 bases between. Germline loops: CDR1 MDHEN, CDR2 SYDVKM. In DNA, the CDR3 is TGTGCCAGCAGTCTCGACTGGGCGGGAGCGAGTAAAGGGGGATACGAGCAGTACTTC. Translation gives CASSLDWAGASKGGYEQYF.

The sample holds many counts of this clone. Germline is not matched at one junction end, which may reflect a read error. The chain carries TRBV11-3 and TRBJ2-1; D not resolved. Germline CDR1 is SGHNT and CDR2 is YENEEA. The CDR3 contains 13 residues. The chain's CDR3 is CASSLDSFNEQFF. The CDR3 nucleotides are TGTGCCAGCAGCTTAGATTCCTTCAATGAGCAGTTCTTC.